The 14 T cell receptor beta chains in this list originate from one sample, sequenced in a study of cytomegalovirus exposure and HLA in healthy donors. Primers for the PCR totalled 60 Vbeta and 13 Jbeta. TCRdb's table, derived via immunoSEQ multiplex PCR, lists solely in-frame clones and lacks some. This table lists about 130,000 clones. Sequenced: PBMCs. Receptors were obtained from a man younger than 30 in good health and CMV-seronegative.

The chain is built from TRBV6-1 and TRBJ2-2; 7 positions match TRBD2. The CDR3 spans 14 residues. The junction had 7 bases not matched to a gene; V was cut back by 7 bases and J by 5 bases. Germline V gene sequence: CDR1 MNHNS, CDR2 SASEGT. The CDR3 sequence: CASISGTITGELFF. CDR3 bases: TGTGCCAGCATTTCCGGGACTATAACCGGGGAGCTGTTTTTT.

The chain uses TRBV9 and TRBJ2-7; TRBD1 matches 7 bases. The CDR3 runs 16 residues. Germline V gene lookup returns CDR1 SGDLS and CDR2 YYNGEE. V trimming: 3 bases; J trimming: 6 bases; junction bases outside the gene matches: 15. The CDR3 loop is CASSAGPGQLEGEQYF. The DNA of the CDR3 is TGTGCCAGCAGCGCCGGACCGGGACAGCTAGAAGGCGAGCAGTACTTC.

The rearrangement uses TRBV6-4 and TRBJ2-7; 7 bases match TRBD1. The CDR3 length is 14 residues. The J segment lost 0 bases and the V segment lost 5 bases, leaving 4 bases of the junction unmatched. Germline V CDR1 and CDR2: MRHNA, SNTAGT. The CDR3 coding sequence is TGTGCCAGCAGTCAGACAGGGACCTCCTACGAGCAGTACTTC. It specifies CASSQTGTSYEQYF.

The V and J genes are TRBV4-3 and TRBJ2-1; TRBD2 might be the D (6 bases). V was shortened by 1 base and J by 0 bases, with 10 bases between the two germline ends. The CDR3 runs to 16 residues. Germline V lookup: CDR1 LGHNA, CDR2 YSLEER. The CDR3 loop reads CASSQVGGGSYNEQFF. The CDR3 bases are TGCGCCAGCAGCCAAGTGGGGGGTGGCTCCTACAATGAGCAGTTCTTC.

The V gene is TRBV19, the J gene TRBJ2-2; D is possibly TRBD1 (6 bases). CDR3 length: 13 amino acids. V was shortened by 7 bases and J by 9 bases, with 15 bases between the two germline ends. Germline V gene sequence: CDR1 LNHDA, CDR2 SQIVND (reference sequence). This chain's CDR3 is CASMPRGSRELFF. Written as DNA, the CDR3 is TGTGCCAGTATGCCCAGGGGAAGCAGGGAGCTGTTTTTT.

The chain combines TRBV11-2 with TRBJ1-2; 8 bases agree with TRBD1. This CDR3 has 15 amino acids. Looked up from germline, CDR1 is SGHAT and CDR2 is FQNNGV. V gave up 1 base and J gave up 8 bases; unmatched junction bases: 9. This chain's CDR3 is CASSLANHRGDGYTF. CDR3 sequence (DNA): TGTGCCAGCAGCTTAGCTAATCACAGGGGGGACGGCTACACCTTC.

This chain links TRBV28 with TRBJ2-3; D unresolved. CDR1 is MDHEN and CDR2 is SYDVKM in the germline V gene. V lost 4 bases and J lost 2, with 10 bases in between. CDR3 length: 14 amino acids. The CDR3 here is CASSYDTLTDTQYF. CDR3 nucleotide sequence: TGTGCCAGCAGTTATGACACCCTCACAGATACGCAGTATTTT. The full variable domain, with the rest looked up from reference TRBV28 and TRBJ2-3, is DVKVTQSSRYLVKRTGEKVFLECVQDMDHENMFWYRQDPGLGLRLIYFSYDVKMKEKGDIPEGYSVSREKKERFSLILESASTNQTSMYLCASSYDTLTDTQYFGPGTRLTVL.

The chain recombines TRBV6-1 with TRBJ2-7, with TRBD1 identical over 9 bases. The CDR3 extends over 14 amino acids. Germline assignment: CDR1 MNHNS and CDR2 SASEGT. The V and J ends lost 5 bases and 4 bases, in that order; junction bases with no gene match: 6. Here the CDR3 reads CASSHTGGVYEQYF. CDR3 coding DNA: TGTGCCAGCAGTCACACAGGGGGCGTTTACGAGCAGTACTTC.

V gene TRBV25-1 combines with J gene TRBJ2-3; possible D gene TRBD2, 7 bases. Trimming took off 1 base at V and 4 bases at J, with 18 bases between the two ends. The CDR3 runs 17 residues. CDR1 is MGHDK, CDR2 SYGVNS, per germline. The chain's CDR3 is CASSELGGGIFADTQYF. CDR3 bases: TGTGCCAGCAGTGAATTAGGGGGGGGGATTTTTGCAGATACGCAGTATTTT.

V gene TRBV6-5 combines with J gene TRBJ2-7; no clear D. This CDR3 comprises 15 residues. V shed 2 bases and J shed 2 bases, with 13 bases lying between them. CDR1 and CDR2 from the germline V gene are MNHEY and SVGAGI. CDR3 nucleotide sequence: TGTGCCAGCAGTTACGCACTTTCTACTACCTACGAGCAGTACTTC. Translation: CASSYALSTTYEQYF.

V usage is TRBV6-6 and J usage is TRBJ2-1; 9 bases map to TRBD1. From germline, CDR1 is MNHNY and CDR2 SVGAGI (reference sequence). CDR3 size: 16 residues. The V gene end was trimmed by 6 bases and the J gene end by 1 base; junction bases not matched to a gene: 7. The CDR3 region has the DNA TGTGCCAGCAGCCCCCCCGGGACAGGGTCCTACAATGAGCAGTTCTTC. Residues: CASSPPGTGSYNEQFF.

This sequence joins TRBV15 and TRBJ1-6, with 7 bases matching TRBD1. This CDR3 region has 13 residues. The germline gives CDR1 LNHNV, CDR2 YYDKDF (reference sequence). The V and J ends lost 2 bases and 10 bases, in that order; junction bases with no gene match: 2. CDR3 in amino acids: CATSRTGDSPLHF. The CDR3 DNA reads TGTGCCACCAGCAGAACAGGGGACTCACCCCTCCACTTT.

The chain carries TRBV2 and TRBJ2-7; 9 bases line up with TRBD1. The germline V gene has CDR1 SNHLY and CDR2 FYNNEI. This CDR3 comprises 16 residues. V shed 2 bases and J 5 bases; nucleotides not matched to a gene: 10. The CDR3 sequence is CASSERGTGQFHEQYF. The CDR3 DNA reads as TGTGCCAGCAGTGAAAGAGGGACAGGGCAATTCCACGAGCAGTACTTC.

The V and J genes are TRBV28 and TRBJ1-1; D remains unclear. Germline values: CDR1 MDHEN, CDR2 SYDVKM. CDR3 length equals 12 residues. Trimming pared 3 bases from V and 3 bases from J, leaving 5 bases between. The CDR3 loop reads CASSFRYTEAFF. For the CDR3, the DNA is TGTGCCAGCAGTTTCCGTTACACTGAAGCTTTCTTT.